The 31 T cell receptor beta chains presented below share a single source sample, sequenced in a study of blood T cell repertoires in COVID-19 (dated by TCRdb to 2018 to 2020). Libraries came from the immunoSEQ multiplex PCR assay. TCRdb holds this immuneACCESS table with in-frame rearrangements only. Some clones are missing; in checked studies, unresolved V genes explain under half, and the rest has no known cause. The table for this sample lists over 150,000 clones; roughly 87% of them were counted only once. 3% to 4.5% of the sample is held by the ten biggest clonotypes. Material for sequencing was peripheral blood. These receptors were collected from a woman aged 60-70 years who had recovered from COVID-19.

CDR3: CASSGKRPGQGAYEQYF. CDR3 nucleotide sequence: TGTGCCAGCAGTGGAAAGCGACCGGGACAGGGGGCTTACGAGCAGTACTTC. The chain has TRBV2 and TRBJ2-7; TRBD1 matches 12 bases. In germline, CDR1 is SNHLY, CDR2 FYNNEI. V lost 4 bases to trimming and J lost 4 bases; unmatched junction nucleotides: 11. The CDR3 runs 17 residues.

The CDR3 nucleotides read TGTGCCAGCAGTTCCCTCGGAGGGAGGCCGCCCTACGAGCAGTACTTC. Protein: CASSSLGGRPPYEQYF. V is TRBV6-5 and J is TRBJ2-7; D might be TRBD2 (6 bases). Between the trimmed V and J ends, which lost 4 bases and 2 bases, there was a span of 18 bases. The germline V gene encodes CDR1 MNHEY and CDR2 SVGAGI. CDR3 length: 16 amino acids.

The chain links TRBV4-1 to TRBJ1-5; possibly TRBD1 for D (6 bases). Germline V CDR1 and CDR2: MGHRA, YSYEKL. The CDR3 totals 16 residues. Trimming left V 1 base short and J 4 bases short, with 14 bases between. The CDR3 region is CASSQAATGRNQPQHF. DNA for the CDR3: TGCGCCAGCAGCCAAGCCGCCACAGGGCGGAATCAGCCCCAGCATTTT.

This clone was picked up one time. The rearrangement joins TRBV2 to TRBJ2-5, with a tentative D call TRBD2 (6 bases). V was pared by 5 bases and J by 2 bases, with 9 bases between. CDR3 length: 13 amino acids. CDR1 and CDR2 (germline): SNHLY, FYNNEI. CDR3: CASSLGLQETQYF. The CDR3 region has the DNA TGTGCCAGCAGTTTGGGACTGCAAGAGACCCAGTACTTC.

The chain is built from TRBV4-1 and TRBJ2-1, with 10 bases matching TRBD2. V dropped 3 bases and J dropped 2; count of bases not matched to a gene: 7. This CDR3 has 17 residues. Germline V gene sequence: CDR1 MGHRA, CDR2 YSYEKL. CDR3: CASSHSGTSGAYNEQFF. DNA of the CDR3: TGCGCCAGCAGCCACTCCGGTACTAGCGGGGCCTACAATGAGCAGTTCTTC.

V and J are TRBV5-1 and TRBJ1-2; TRBD1 might be the D (6 bases). CDR3 length: 15 residues. The V gene's germline CDR1 is SGHRS and CDR2 YFSETQ. V was pared by 4 bases and J by 4 bases, with 17 bases between. In DNA form, the CDR3 reads TGCGCCAGCAGCCCTGGGACAAGGGGAGCCTATGGCTACACCTTC. It translates to CASSPGTRGAYGYTF.

The chain combines TRBV7-3 with TRBJ2-3, with 7 bases that match TRBD1. After removal of 4 bases from V and 2 bases from J, the junction contained 6 bases not matched to a gene. The germline V gene has CDR1 SGHTA and CDR2 FQGTGA. CDR3 length equals 15 residues. The chain's CDR3 is CASSSTGTVTDTQYF. As DNA, the CDR3 is TGTGCCAGCAGCTCAACCGGGACAGTCACAGATACGCAGTATTTT. Using reference TRBV7-3 and TRBJ2-3 for the parts outside the CDR3, the full variable domain is GAGVSQTPSNKVTEKGKYVELRCDPISGHTALYWYRQSLGQGPEFLIYFQGTGAADDSGLPNDRFFAVRPEGSVSTLKIQRTERGDSAVYLCASSSTGTVTDTQYFGPGTRLTVL.

With regard to this clone: The same CDR3 also results from other DNA sequences found in this sample. J is TRBJ1-1 and V is TRBV19; D gene ambiguous. V shed 3 bases and J shed 1 base, with 6 bases lying between them. CDR3 size: 13 residues. In germline, CDR1 is LNHDA, CDR2 SQIVND (reference sequence). For the CDR3, the DNA is TGTGCCAGTAGTATTGGAGGGAACACTGAAGCTTTCTTT. Its translation is CASSIGGNTEAFF.

The sample holds a few counts of this clone. J is TRBJ1-5 and V is TRBV4-2; D unresolved. Germline values: CDR1 LGHNA, CDR2 YNFKEQ. Trimming stripped 0 bases from V and 7 bases from J, with 13 bases between. The CDR3 covers 15 residues. The CDR3 nucleotides read TGTGCCAGCAGCCAAGAGTTCCCTAGAGGACAGCCCCAGCATTTT. Translating gives CASSQEFPRGQPQHF.

The chain carries TRBV19 and TRBJ2-2; TRBD2 is a possible D gene (5 bases). The germline V and J ends were trimmed by 10 bases and 1 base, with 13 bases remaining between them. The V gene's germline CDR1 is LNHDA and CDR2 SQIVND (reference sequence). This CDR3 has 14 amino acids. Here the CDR3 reads CATGGRQNTGELFF. CDR3 DNA sequence: TGTGCCACCGGAGGTAGACAGAACACCGGGGAGCTGTTTTTT.

The chain has TRBV5-1 and TRBJ2-7, with 10 nucleotides matching TRBD2. The CDR3 length is 15 residues. The V segment lost 5 bases and the J segment 2 bases; nucleotides outside the gene matches: 7. The germline CDR1 and CDR2 sequences are SGHRS and YFSETQ. As DNA, the CDR3 is TGCGCCAGCAGATTAGGACTAGCGGAAACCTACGAGCAGTACTTC. Amino acid sequence: CASRLGLAETYEQYF. Full variable domain (rest looked up from reference TRBV5-1 and TRBJ2-7): KAGVTQTPRYLIKTRGQQVTLSCSPISGHRSVSWYQQTPGQGLQFLFEYFSETQRNKGNFPGRFSGRQFSNSRSEMNVSTLELGDSALYLCASRLGLAETYEQYFGPGTRLTVT.

The table lists this clone with many counts. V and J are TRBV5-1 and TRBJ1-1; 10 bases fit TRBD1. Germline V gene lookup returns CDR1 SGHRS and CDR2 YFSETQ. V shed 0 bases and J 5 bases; nucleotides not matched to a gene: 7. This CDR3 is built from 16 residues. The CDR3 region has the DNA TGCGCCAGCAGCTTGGCCGGGACAGGGGTTGGGACTGAAGCTTTCTTT. It specifies CASSLAGTGVGTEAFF. Full variable domain (missing parts from reference TRBV5-1 and TRBJ1-1): KAGVTQTPRYLIKTRGQQVTLSCSPISGHRSVSWYQQTPGQGLQFLFEYFSETQRNKGNFPGRFSGRQFSNSRSEMNVSTLELGDSALYLCASSLAGTGVGTEAFFGQGTRLTVV.

This rearrangement joins TRBV28 to TRBJ1-4; 9 bases agree with TRBD1. The CDR3 spans 18 residues. V dropped 5 bases and J dropped 4; count of bases not matched to a gene: 14. Germline V gene lookup returns CDR1 MDHEN and CDR2 SYDVKM. CDR3 coding DNA: TGTGCCAGCAGTGGGGGACAGGGATCCCTGAGGGTTAATGAAAAACTGTTTTTT. Its translation is CASSGGQGSLRVNEKLFF.

This chain joins TRBV14 and TRBJ1-2, with 7 bases aligning to TRBD1. This CDR3 contains 15 residues. V shed 2 bases, J shed 8 bases, and the junction held 11 bases outside the gene matches. CDR1 is SGHDN, CDR2 FVKESK, per germline. The CDR3 region has the DNA TGTGCCAGCAGCCAATACACAACAGGGGTACGGGGCTACACCTTC. This sequence encodes CASSQYTTGVRGYTF.

V and J are TRBV19 and TRBJ2-7; 11 bases are a match to TRBD1. CDR1 is LNHDA and CDR2 is SQIVND in the germline V gene (reference sequence). V lost 1 base, J lost 3 bases, and 2 bases stayed unmatched. The CDR3 consists of 15 residues. The CDR3 sequence: CASSIGGTGGYEQYF. DNA for the CDR3: TGTGCCAGTAGTATAGGCGGGACAGGGGGCTACGAGCAGTACTTC.

The chain combines TRBV18 with TRBJ1-1; D gene unclear. The CDR3 extends over 15 amino acids. Trimming shortened V by 3 bases and J by 4 bases, and 15 bases separated the two germline ends. CDR1 and CDR2 from the germline V gene are KGHSH and LQKENI. The CDR3 nucleotides read TGTGCCAGCTCACCGCCGCGAGTCGGCGGCACTGAAGCTTTCTTT. Residues: CASSPPRVGGTEAFF.

As for this clone: The same CDR3 also results from other DNA sequences found in this sample. The V gene is TRBV7-9, the J gene TRBJ2-2, with 8 bases that match TRBD1. This CDR3 has 15 residues. Losses at the gene ends were 5 bases for V and 2 bases for J; bases not matched to a gene: 4. Per the germline V gene, CDR1 is SEHNR and CDR2 is FQNEAQ (reference sequence). The CDR3: CASSPGQANTGELFF. CDR3 bases: TGTGCCAGCAGCCCGGGACAGGCCAACACCGGGGAGCTGTTTTTT.

The J gene is TRBJ1-1, the V gene TRBV28, with 8 bases lining up with TRBD1. V lost 4 bases and J lost 4; bases outside the gene matches: 8. Germline V gene lookup returns CDR1 MDHEN and CDR2 SYDVKM. CDR3 length: 15 residues. The CDR3 nucleotides are TGTGCCAGCAGTTCGATCGGGACAGGTCTCACTGAAGCTTTCTTT. Translated, it gives CASSSIGTGLTEAFF.

V and J are TRBV28 and TRBJ2-7; the match to TRBD1 covers 9 bases. The CDR3 consists of 15 residues. Per germline, CDR1 MDHEN and CDR2 SYDVKM. With 4 bases clipped from V and 6 bases from J, the junction kept 10 bases outside the gene matches. The CDR3 reads CASSWTGQGKGEQYF. CDR3 nucleotide sequence: TGTGCCAGCAGTTGGACGGGACAGGGAAAGGGCGAGCAGTACTTC. Filled out from reference TRBV28 and TRBJ2-7, the complete variable domain reads DVKVTQSSRYLVKRTGEKVFLECVQDMDHENMFWYRQDPGLGLRLIYFSYDVKMKEKGDIPEGYSVSREKKERFSLILESASTNQTSMYLCASSWTGQGKGEQYFGPGTRLTVT.

The gene calls are TRBV24-1 and TRBJ1-5; maybe TRBD1 (6 bases). CDR1 is KGHDR, CDR2 SFDVKD, per germline. The V gene lost 5 bases and the J gene lost 0 bases, with 10 bases spanning the gap. The CDR3 is made up of 15 amino acids. As DNA, the CDR3 is TGTGCCACCAGTGCGACAGGTTATAGCAATCAGCCCCAGCATTTT. As protein: CATSATGYSNQPQHF.

This clone was seen a few times. The chain links TRBV5-1 to TRBJ2-3; 12 bases agree with TRBD2. In germline, CDR1 is SGHRS, CDR2 YFSETQ. V trimming: 2 bases; J trimming: 2 bases; junction bases outside the gene matches: 9. The CDR3 sequence is 18 residues long. The CDR3 spells CASSFGLAGRRVTDTQYF. Written as DNA, the CDR3 is TGCGCCAGCAGCTTCGGACTAGCGGGGAGACGCGTCACAGATACGCAGTATTTT.

V and J are TRBV6-1 and TRBJ2-5; TRBD2 matches at 9 bases. The CDR3 has 16 residues. Germline V CDR1 and CDR2: MNHNS, SASEGT. V gave up 3 bases and J gave up 4 bases; unmatched junction bases: 9. The CDR3: CASSDMRGGPRETQYF. The CDR3 DNA follows: TGTGCCAGCAGTGATATGCGGGGGGGCCCCAGAGAGACCCAGTACTTC.

This sequence joins TRBV2 and TRBJ1-4, with 8 bases that match TRBD1. The CDR3 consists of 16 residues. Trimming removed 6 bases from V and 0 bases from J; junction bases left unmatched: 6. Looked up from germline, CDR1 is SNHLY and CDR2 is FYNNEI. CDR3 nucleotides: TGTGCCAGCAGGCGGACAGGGCTTGCAACTAATGAAAAACTGTTTTTT. Translated, it gives CASRRTGLATNEKLFF.

This rearrangement joins TRBV15 to TRBJ1-1; D call uncertain. This CDR3 region has 14 residues. V was shortened by 6 bases and J by 0 bases, with 11 bases between the two germline ends. Germline CDR1 reads LNHNV; CDR2 reads YYDKDF (reference sequence). DNA of the CDR3: TGTGCCACCAGGACGGGGAGCATGAACACTGAAGCTTTCTTT. Protein sequence: CATRTGSMNTEAFF. The full variable domain, its missing parts supplied by reference TRBV15 and TRBJ1-1, is DAMVIQNPRYQVTQFGKPVTLSCSQTLNHNVMYWYQQKSSQAPKLLFHYYDKDFNNEADTPDNFQSRRPNTSFCFLDIRSPGLGDTAMYLCATRTGSMNTEAFFGQGTRLTVV.

The chain combines TRBV5-5 with TRBJ1-5; D perhaps matches TRBD1 (6 bases). V was trimmed by 5 bases and J by 2 bases, leaving 11 bases between them. This CDR3 has 14 amino acids. Germline V gives CDR1 SGHKS, CDR2 YYEKEE (reference sequence). Written as DNA, the CDR3 is TGTGCCAGCAGTATAGGGGGTGGCAATCAGCCCCAGCATTTT. This encodes CASSIGGGNQPQHF.

The chain couples TRBV7-9 to TRBJ1-2, with 7 bases that match TRBD1. Unmatched junction bases numbered 10, after V lost 1 base and J lost 8 bases. CDR1 is SEHNR, CDR2 FQNEAQ, per germline (reference sequence). CDR3 length equals 15 residues. CDR3 in amino acids: CASSLGRQGVEGYTF. CDR3 DNA sequence: TGTGCCAGCAGCTTAGGGAGACAGGGTGTGGAGGGCTACACCTTC.

V gene TRBV7-2 combines with J gene TRBJ1-4; the D is unclear. Deletions cut 0 bases from V and 12 bases from J, with 11 bases between. This CDR3 region has 13 residues. CDR1 is SGHTA and CDR2 is FQGNSA in the germline V gene. This CDR3 reads CASSLALKSELFF. The CDR3 DNA sequence: TGTGCCAGCAGCTTAGCGCTTAAGAGTGAACTGTTTTTT.

The chain combines TRBV28 with TRBJ1-5, with a tentative D call TRBD1 (5 bases). There are 11 residues in the CDR3. Germline V gene sequence: CDR1 MDHEN, CDR2 SYDVKM. The V and J ends lost 5 bases and 12 bases respectively, with 11 bases between them. In DNA, the CDR3 is TGTGCCAGCAGTATCATTGACAGCCAGCATTTT. Translating it yields CASSIIDSQHF.

The CDR3 here is CASSLGASPTSTDTQYF. CDR3 nucleotides: TGTGCCAGCAGCTTAGGCGCTAGCCCTACTAGCACAGATACGCAGTATTTT. The chain couples TRBV11-2 to TRBJ2-3, with D possibly TRBD2 on 5 matching bases. This CDR3 is 17 amino acids long. Germline CDR1 SGHAT, CDR2 FQNNGV. Trimming removed 1 base at V and 0 bases at J, with 14 bases between.

The chain employs TRBV5-1 and TRBJ1-3; D may be TRBD1 (6 bases). The CDR3 is 17 amino acids. V was shortened by 2 bases and J by 1 base, with 16 bases between the two germline ends. Germline V CDR1 and CDR2: SGHRS, YFSETQ. The CDR3 sequence: CASSFSPQGVSGNTIYF. In DNA form, the CDR3 reads TGCGCCAGCAGCTTCTCTCCACAGGGAGTGTCTGGAAACACCATATATTTT.

The rearrangement uses TRBV16 and TRBJ2-3; 7 nucleotides agree with TRBD1. Germline assignment: CDR1 KGHSY and CDR2 FQNENV. V was pared by 4 bases and J by 5 bases, with 9 bases of the junction left unmatched. There are 15 residues in the CDR3. The CDR3 loop is CASSRQTGSEDTQYF. CDR3 sequence (DNA): TGTGCCAGCAGCCGGCAGACAGGGAGTGAAGATACGCAGTATTTT.